These T cell receptor beta chains were read from a single sample in a study of regulatory T cells in long-lasting Graves disease. MiXCR, run by TCRdb on the multiplex PCR reads, gives a single entry per CDR3 protein. The table lists 350,000 to 450,000 distinct CDR3 sequences, around 20% of them singletons. Sample: peripheral blood mononuclear cells (PBMCs), taken when the disease was refractory, from a patient treated with antithyroid drugs. These receptors all come from a female donor with Graves disease. CDR3s include the opening cysteine and the closing phenylalanine or tryptophan. A D gene is named only where the DNA matches it firmly. Rows give clone size only sometimes, using once, few, many, or a class for an expanded clone.

cdr3_nt: TGCGCCAGCAGCAACTGGACTAGCGGGAGGGCCGAGGAGTACTTC
cdr3_aa: CASSNWTSGRAEEYF
d_call: TRBD2
v_call: TRBV5-1
j_call: TRBJ2-7
clone_size: .

cdr3_nt: TGTGCCAGCAGTGATTACAGGGTAATTGTCGGCTGTGAAGCTTTCTTT
cdr3_aa: CASSDYRVIVGCEAFF
d_call: .
v_call: TRBV25-1
j_call: TRBJ1-1
clone_size: .

cdr3_nt: TGTGCCAGCAGCCCGTTACAGACAGGGTACTCTGGAAACACCATATATTTT
cdr3_aa: CASSPLQTGYSGNTIYF
d_call: TRBD1
v_call: TRBV3-1
j_call: TRBJ1-3
clone_size: few

cdr3_nt: TGCAGTGCCTTCCCAGTAATAGCGGGAGGCCTCTACGAGCAGTACTTC
cdr3_aa: CSAFPVIAGGLYEQYF
d_call: TRBD2
v_call: TRBV20-1
j_call: TRBJ2-7
clone_size: .

cdr3_nt: TGTGCCAGCAGCTTGGATACGGTTTCCTACGAGCAGTACTTC
cdr3_aa: CASSLDTVSYEQYF
d_call: .
v_call: TRBV5-4
j_call: TRBJ2-7
clone_size: few

cdr3_nt: TGCGCCAGCAGCGTAGCCGGGACGGGTAAAAACATTCAGTACTTC
cdr3_aa: CASSVAGTGKNIQYF
d_call: .
v_call: TRBV5-1
j_call: TRBJ2-4
clone_size: few

cdr3_nt: TGTGCCAGCAGTACCCACAGCGGGAGCTCCTACGAGCAGTACTTC
cdr3_aa: CASSTHSGSSYEQYF
d_call: TRBD2
v_call: TRBV27
j_call: TRBJ2-7
clone_size: few

cdr3_nt: TGTGCCTGGAGTGTAAAGGGGCGCTACACCTTC
cdr3_aa: CAWSVKGRYTF
d_call: .
v_call: TRBV30
j_call: TRBJ1-2
clone_size: many

cdr3_nt: TGTGCCAGCAGTTTAGGTGGGGGAGGCTATTACGAGCAGTACTTC
cdr3_aa: CASSLGGGGYYEQYF
d_call: .
v_call: TRBV28
j_call: TRBJ2-7
clone_size: many

cdr3_nt: TGCGCCAGCAGCCCGACAGGGCTGATAACTGAAGCTTTCTTT
cdr3_aa: CASSPTGLITEAFF
d_call: TRBD1
v_call: TRBV4-1
j_call: TRBJ1-1
clone_size: .

cdr3_nt: TGCAGTGCTTATACAGGGGGCGGCTATGGCTACACCTTC
cdr3_aa: CSAYTGGGYGYTF
d_call: TRBD1
v_call: TRBV20-1
j_call: TRBJ1-2
clone_size: .

cdr3_nt: TGCAGTGCTAGTCCTGCGGAATACAATGAGCAGTTCTTC
cdr3_aa: CSASPAEYNEQFF
d_call: .
v_call: TRBV20-1
j_call: TRBJ2-1
clone_size: .

cdr3_nt: TGTGCCAGCAGCTTAGCGCTCTCCCACGGGACAGATACGCAGTATTTT
cdr3_aa: CASSLALSHGTDTQYF
d_call: .
v_call: TRBV7-2
j_call: TRBJ2-3
clone_size: .

cdr3_nt: TGCAGTGCTAGCCGGGACAAGAACATGAACACTGAAGCTTTCTTT
cdr3_aa: CSASRDKNMNTEAFF
d_call: .
v_call: TRBV20-1
j_call: TRBJ1-1
clone_size: .

cdr3_nt: TGTGCCAGCAGCTTACAGGGACAGGGTTTTAACGAGCAGTACTTC
cdr3_aa: CASSLQGQGFNEQYF
d_call: TRBD1
v_call: TRBV7-2
j_call: TRBJ2-7
clone_size: .

cdr3_nt: TGTGCCAGCAGCCCAACCGATCAGGTTTACTATGGCTACACCTTC
cdr3_aa: CASSPTDQVYYGYTF
d_call: .
v_call: TRBV7-8
j_call: TRBJ1-2
clone_size: many

cdr3_nt: TGTGCCAGCAGTTACTCGGCTATCGGGAAAAACATTCAGTACTTC
cdr3_aa: CASSYSAIGKNIQYF
d_call: .
v_call: TRBV6-2/TRBV6-3
j_call: TRBJ2-4
clone_size: .

cdr3_nt: TGTGCCAGCAGCCGGCCTTACTACGAGCAGTACTTC
cdr3_aa: CASSRPYYEQYF
d_call: .
v_call: TRBV11-2
j_call: TRBJ2-7
clone_size: many

cdr3_nt: TGCGCCAGCAGCCAAGTGGACAGGGACTATCAGCCCCAGCATTTT
cdr3_aa: CASSQVDRDYQPQHF
d_call: TRBD1
v_call: TRBV4-1
j_call: TRBJ1-5
clone_size: .

cdr3_nt: TGTGCCAGCAGCCCCTGGGGTGCCGGGGCCAACGTCCTGACTTTC
cdr3_aa: CASSPWGAGANVLTF
d_call: .
v_call: TRBV7-2
j_call: TRBJ2-6
clone_size: .

cdr3_nt: TGCAGCGCTCGACCGGGGCAGGCCTTTGATGGCTACACCTTC
cdr3_aa: CSARPGQAFDGYTF
d_call: .
v_call: TRBV29-1
j_call: TRBJ1-2
clone_size: .

cdr3_nt: TGTGCCATACAGGGGGCCACTGAAGCTTTCTTT
cdr3_aa: CAIQGATEAFF
d_call: TRBD1
v_call: TRBV10-3
j_call: TRBJ1-1
clone_size: many

cdr3_nt: TGTGCCAGCAGCTCTAGGGAAATAGGGACCGAGTACCAAGAGACCCAGTACTTC
cdr3_aa: CASSSREIGTEYQETQYF
d_call: .
v_call: TRBV7-9
j_call: TRBJ2-5
clone_size: many

cdr3_nt: TGTGCCAGCAGTGTGACAGCCGAAAATGAAAAACTGTTTTTT
cdr3_aa: CASSVTAENEKLFF
d_call: .
v_call: TRBV2
j_call: TRBJ1-4
clone_size: few

cdr3_nt: TGCGCCAGCAGCTTGGAAGGGGTTTTCACTGAAGCTTTCTTT
cdr3_aa: CASSLEGVFTEAFF
d_call: .
v_call: TRBV5-1
j_call: TRBJ1-1
clone_size: .

cdr3_nt: TGTGCCAGCAGCGTAGGGGCGGCTAACCAAGAGACCCAGTACTTC
cdr3_aa: CASSVGAANQETQYF
d_call: .
v_call: TRBV9
j_call: TRBJ2-5
clone_size: few

cdr3_nt: TGTGCCAGCAGCCCGGAAGAGTATAGCAATCAGCCCCAGCATTTT
cdr3_aa: CASSPEEYSNQPQHF
d_call: .
v_call: TRBV27
j_call: TRBJ1-5
clone_size: few

cdr3_nt: TGTGCCAGCAGTTCGGACGGACGTTATGGCTACACCTTC
cdr3_aa: CASSSDGRYGYTF
d_call: .
v_call: TRBV28
j_call: TRBJ1-2
clone_size: many

cdr3_nt: TGTGCCAGCAGTCCGACTGGGCCGAACACTGAAGCTTTCTTT
cdr3_aa: CASSPTGPNTEAFF
d_call: .
v_call: TRBV12-3/TRBV12-4
j_call: TRBJ1-1
clone_size: many

cdr3_nt: TGCGCCAGCAGCTTCCGGTGGCCGGGTGATGGCTACACCTTC
cdr3_aa: CASSFRWPGDGYTF
d_call: .
v_call: TRBV5-1
j_call: TRBJ1-2
clone_size: few

cdr3_nt: TGCGCCAGCAGCATTGGACTAGCGGATACGATCTGGGAGCTGTTTTTT
cdr3_aa: CASSIGLADTIWELFF
d_call: TRBD2
v_call: TRBV5-1
j_call: TRBJ2-2
clone_size: few

cdr3_nt: TGCAGCGTTGAAGAGGGGGCCCGACAAGAGACCCAGTACTTC
cdr3_aa: CSVEEGARQETQYF
d_call: .
v_call: TRBV29-1
j_call: TRBJ2-5
clone_size: .

cdr3_nt: TGCAGTGCTACGGACGGCCCCACTGAAGCTTTCTTT
cdr3_aa: CSATDGPTEAFF
d_call: .
v_call: TRBV20-1
j_call: TRBJ1-1
clone_size: few

cdr3_nt: TGTGCCAGCAGTTACGGGGGGGCAGGCAAAGCCCACGAGCAGTACTTC
cdr3_aa: CASSYGGAGKAHEQYF
d_call: .
v_call: TRBV6-5
j_call: TRBJ2-7
clone_size: many

cdr3_nt: TGTGCCAGCAGTTCCGACAGGGGGCAAACCGGGGAGCTGTTTTTT
cdr3_aa: CASSSDRGQTGELFF
d_call: TRBD1
v_call: TRBV12-3/TRBV12-4
j_call: TRBJ2-2
clone_size: .

cdr3_nt: TGTGCCAGCGAAAGGTCAAGCAATCAGCCCCAGCATTTT
cdr3_aa: CASERSSNQPQHF
d_call: .
v_call: TRBV28
j_call: TRBJ1-5
clone_size: few

cdr3_nt: TGTGCCAGCCAGGGGACCCATAAGACCCAGTACTTC
cdr3_aa: CASQGTHKTQYF
d_call: .
v_call: TRBV28
j_call: TRBJ2-5
clone_size: few

cdr3_nt: TGCAGTGCTAGGGGACAGGCTACTCAGGCGGCTTTCTTT
cdr3_aa: CSARGQATQAAFF
d_call: TRBD1
v_call: TRBV20-1
j_call: TRBJ1-1
clone_size: .

cdr3_nt: TGTGCCAGCATGGCGGGAGGGAACACCGGGGAGCTGTTTTTT
cdr3_aa: CASMAGGNTGELFF
d_call: TRBD2
v_call: TRBV5-4
j_call: TRBJ2-2
clone_size: many

cdr3_nt: TGTGCCATCAGTGAGCGGTCCTTTTACGAGCAGTACTTC
cdr3_aa: CAISERSFYEQYF
d_call: .
v_call: TRBV10-3
j_call: TRBJ2-7
clone_size: .

cdr3_nt: TGTGCCAGCACCCTTTCTGGACTAGCGGGGTCCTACGAGCAGTACTTC
cdr3_aa: CASTLSGLAGSYEQYF
d_call: TRBD2
v_call: TRBV28
j_call: TRBJ2-7
clone_size: many

cdr3_nt: TGTGCCAGCTCACCAGAGACAGGGATGGCCTACGAGCAGTACTTC
cdr3_aa: CASSPETGMAYEQYF
d_call: TRBD1
v_call: TRBV18
j_call: TRBJ2-7
clone_size: few

cdr3_nt: TGTGCCAGCAGTTACTCGGAGCTAGCGGGAGACGAGCAGTACTTC
cdr3_aa: CASSYSELAGDEQYF
d_call: TRBD2
v_call: TRBV6-2/TRBV6-3
j_call: TRBJ2-7
clone_size: few

cdr3_nt: TGTGCCAGCAGTTACGGACAGGGAATGAGTGGCTACACCTTC
cdr3_aa: CASSYGQGMSGYTF
d_call: TRBD1
v_call: TRBV6-5
j_call: TRBJ1-2
clone_size: many

cdr3_nt: TGTGCCAGCAGCTTGCTTTATAACACCGGGGAGCTGTTTTTT
cdr3_aa: CASSLLYNTGELFF
d_call: .
v_call: TRBV5-5
j_call: TRBJ2-2
clone_size: few

cdr3_nt: TGTGCCACCAGCGGACTTGCGGACGGGGAGCTGTTTTTT
cdr3_aa: CATSGLADGELFF
d_call: .
v_call: TRBV24-1
j_call: TRBJ2-2
clone_size: .

cdr3_nt: TGTGCCAGCAGTCTACTAGCGGGAATGCGCGAGCAGTACTTC
cdr3_aa: CASSLLAGMREQYF
d_call: TRBD2
v_call: TRBV28
j_call: TRBJ2-7
clone_size: many

cdr3_nt: TGTGCCAGCAGACCCCCCCCCGGAGTGCAGCAGTACTTC
cdr3_aa: CASRPPPGVQQYF
d_call: .
v_call: TRBV11-2
j_call: TRBJ2-7
clone_size: many

cdr3_nt: TGTGCCAGCAGCCCCACGAAGACAGGGGGTTTAAGGACCGGGGAGCTGTTTTTT
cdr3_aa: CASSPTKTGGLRTGELFF
d_call: TRBD1
v_call: TRBV7-2
j_call: TRBJ2-2
clone_size: few

cdr3_nt: TGCGCCAGCAGCCAAGATCGGGAGTTTGAAGCTTTCTTT
cdr3_aa: CASSQDREFEAFF
d_call: .
v_call: TRBV4-3
j_call: TRBJ1-1
clone_size: few

cdr3_nt: TGTGCCAGCAGCCATTCGGGTAATGGCTACACCTTC
cdr3_aa: CASSHSGNGYTF
d_call: .
v_call: TRBV3-1
j_call: TRBJ1-2
clone_size: few

cdr3_nt: TGTGCCAGCAGCACCCGGGACCTCTCCTCCCCCTACGAGCAGTACTTC
cdr3_aa: CASSTRDLSSPYEQYF
d_call: .
v_call: TRBV11-2
j_call: TRBJ2-7
clone_size: .

cdr3_nt: TGTGCCAGTAGTACAAATCCGGGACAGGGGGTCAACGAGCAGTACTTC
cdr3_aa: CASSTNPGQGVNEQYF
d_call: TRBD1
v_call: TRBV19
j_call: TRBJ2-7
clone_size: few

cdr3_nt: TGTGCCAGCAGTATTCGATCAGGGGGTCGGAGCACAGATACGCAGTATTTT
cdr3_aa: CASSIRSGGRSTDTQYF
d_call: TRBD1
v_call: TRBV27
j_call: TRBJ2-3
clone_size: few

cdr3_nt: TGTGCCAGCAGTACGACAGGGGGCGCCTATCAGCCCCAGCATTTT
cdr3_aa: CASSTTGGAYQPQHF
d_call: TRBD1
v_call: TRBV28
j_call: TRBJ1-5
clone_size: .

cdr3_nt: TGTGCCAGCAGCCAAGGGGAATCCCCCCCCGATACCGGGGAGCTGTTTTTT
cdr3_aa: CASSQGESPPDTGELFF
d_call: .
v_call: TRBV3-2
j_call: TRBJ2-2
clone_size: few

cdr3_nt: TGCAGCGTTACGCGGGACAGGGTTCAAGAGCAGTACTTC
cdr3_aa: CSVTRDRVQEQYF
d_call: TRBD1
v_call: TRBV29-1
j_call: TRBJ2-7
clone_size: few

cdr3_nt: TGCGCCAGCAGCTTGGCTAGTAGGGACAATGAGCAGTTCTTC
cdr3_aa: CASSLASRDNEQFF
d_call: .
v_call: TRBV5-1
j_call: TRBJ2-1
clone_size: once

cdr3_nt: TGCAGTGCTAGGAATAGGGAGACTGAAGCTTTCTTT
cdr3_aa: CSARNRETEAFF
d_call: .
v_call: TRBV20-1
j_call: TRBJ1-1
clone_size: many

cdr3_nt: TGTGCCAGCAGGACAGGGACTAATCAGCCCCAGCATTTT
cdr3_aa: CASRTGTNQPQHF
d_call: TRBD1
v_call: TRBV6-1
j_call: TRBJ1-5
clone_size: .